This record covers a single T cell receptor (beta chain). Its antigen remains unidentified. This CDR3 spans 16 amino acids. With 2 bases removed from V and 0 bases from J, the gap between germline ends came to 14 bases. CDR1 is MNHNS, CDR2 SASEGT, per germline. The assay was immunoSEQ multiplex PCR, and TCRdb's table has in-frame clones only and misses some. The data hold more than 95,000 clones, with about 86% observed a single time. This entry belongs to a study of T cell clones after liver transplantation. Whole-study findings and limits: Circulating graft-donor-reactive CD4 TCRbeta sequences fell significantly post-transplant in most of the 8 subjects.

The rearrangement uses TRBV6-1 and TRBJ2-7; D unresolved. This TCR came from a human patient who received a liver transplant. T cells may partly derive from the graft donor. The sequences come from CD4+ T cells from blood, collected around 49 months after liver transplant. Here the CDR3 DNA reads TGTGCCAGCAGTGAAATATGGGTGGCCAGCTCCTACGAGCAGTACTTC. It codes for CASSEIWVASSYEQYF.